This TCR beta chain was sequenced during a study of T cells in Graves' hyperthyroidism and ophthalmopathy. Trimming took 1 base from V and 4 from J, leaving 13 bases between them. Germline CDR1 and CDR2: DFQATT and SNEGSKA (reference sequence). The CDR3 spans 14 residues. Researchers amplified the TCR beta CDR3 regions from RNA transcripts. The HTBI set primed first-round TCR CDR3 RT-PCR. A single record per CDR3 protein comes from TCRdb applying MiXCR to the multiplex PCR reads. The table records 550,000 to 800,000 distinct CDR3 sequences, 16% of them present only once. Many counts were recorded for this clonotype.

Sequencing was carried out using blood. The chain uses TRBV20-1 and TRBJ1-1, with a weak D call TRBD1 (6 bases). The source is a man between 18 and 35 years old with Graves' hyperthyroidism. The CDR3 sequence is CSARVGGASTEAFF. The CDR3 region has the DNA TGCAGTGCTAGAGTCGGGGGGGCTAGCACTGAAGCTTTCTTT.